A single sample gave rise to the 24 T cell receptor beta chains below, sequenced in a study of cytomegalovirus exposure and HLA in healthy donors. Libraries were prepared by immunoSEQ multiplex PCR; TCRdb keeps only in-frame clonotypes and omits some of them. The table has over 200,000 clones, 80% to 90% seen once. Sequencing was carried out using PBMCs. The receptors stem from a woman between 18 and 30 years old in good health and CMV-seronegative.

The chain uses TRBV5-8 and TRBJ2-5; 8 nucleotides align to TRBD2. This CDR3 contains 16 residues. Trimming took 2 bases from V and 4 from J; bases not matched to a gene: 10. Germline CDR1 SGHTS, CDR2 YDEGEE. The CDR3 DNA reads TGTGCCAGCAGCTTCCCGGGGGGGGAGCGACTAGAGACCCAGTACTTC. Protein: CASSFPGGERLETQYF.

This chain uses TRBV27 with TRBJ2-7; the match to TRBD1 covers 8 bases. Germline trimming cut 8 bases from V and 0 bases from J; bases unmatched to any gene: 12. In germline, CDR1 is MNHEY, CDR2 SMNVEV (reference sequence). CDR3 length equals 16 residues. The CDR3 spells CASSPGTGESSYEQYF. Here the CDR3 DNA reads TGTGCCAGCTCACCCGGGACAGGAGAGAGCTCCTACGAGCAGTACTTC.

As DNA, the CDR3 is TGTGCCAGCAGCTTAGACAGGGAACATGAAGCTTTCTTT. It specifies CASSLDREHEAFF. The rearrangement uses TRBV7-8 and TRBJ1-1, with D tentatively TRBD1 (6 bases). Trimming left V 1 base short and J 7 bases short, with 10 bases between. The CDR3 consists of 13 residues. Per germline, CDR1 SGHVS and CDR2 FQNEAQ.

V gene TRBV16 combines with J gene TRBJ1-2; D perhaps matches TRBD1 (6 bases). Trimming removed 2 bases from V and 4 bases from J, with 8 bases in between. In germline, CDR1 is KGHSY, CDR2 FQNENV. The CDR3 is 13 amino acids. The CDR3 DNA reads as TGTGCCAGCAGCCAAGGACAGTCCTATGGCTACACCTTC. It is translated as CASSQGQSYGYTF.

The J gene is TRBJ2-1, the V gene TRBV28; TRBD2 agrees at 12 bases. CDR1 and CDR2 (germline): MDHEN, SYDVKM. V lost 8 bases and J lost 6; bases outside the gene matches: 5. This CDR3 is 14 amino acids long. CDR3: CASGRLAGVNEQFF. The CDR3 bases are TGTGCCAGCGGTAGACTAGCGGGAGTCAATGAGCAGTTCTTC.

The chain carries TRBV10-3 and TRBJ2-1; D is perhaps TRBD2 (5 bases). The CDR3 is 12 amino acids. CDR1 is ENHRY, CDR2 SYGVKD, per germline. Trimming left V 10 bases short and J 15 bases short, with 22 bases between. The CDR3 region is CATTSTLGPTFF. As DNA, the CDR3 is TGTGCCACCACCTCCACACTAGGTCCAACGTTCTTC.

V gene TRBV7-2 combines with J gene TRBJ2-3; D perhaps matches TRBD2 (7 bases). This CDR3 spans 16 amino acids. Germline V CDR1 and CDR2: SGHTA, FQGNSA. V lost 1 base and J 6 bases, leaving 17 bases between the germline ends. In DNA, the CDR3 is TGTGCCAGCAGCTTAGGTCCGGGAGGCCAGGGGGATACGCAGTATTTT. Amino acid sequence: CASSLGPGGQGDTQYF.

V usage is TRBV4-2 and J usage is TRBJ1-1, with TRBD1 matching 9 bases. Germline V gene sequence: CDR1 LGHNA, CDR2 YNFKEQ. V was pared by 1 base and J by 7 bases, with 7 bases of the junction left unmatched. The CDR3 extends over 15 amino acids. This CDR3 reads CASSQGTGGGFEAFF. The DNA of the CDR3 is TGTGCCAGCAGCCAAGGCACAGGGGGCGGTTTTGAAGCTTTCTTT.

J is TRBJ2-5 and V is TRBV9, with D perhaps matching TRBD1 (5 bases). Germline values: CDR1 SGDLS, CDR2 YYNGEE. The CDR3 has 14 residues. V was cut by 4 bases and J by 1 base, with 11 bases left in between. CDR3 nucleotide sequence: TGTGCCAGCAGCACCGACAGCTTCCAAGAGACCCAGTACTTC. Residues: CASSTDSFQETQYF.

The gene calls are TRBV9 and TRBJ2-2, with 12 bases fitting TRBD2. Germline V gene lookup returns CDR1 SGDLS and CDR2 YYNGEE. This CDR3 has 17 residues. The ends lost 0 bases at V and 6 bases at J; junction bases unmatched: 6. In nucleotides, the CDR3 is TGTGCCAGCAGCGTAGTGGCGGGACTAGCGGGCCCCGGGGAGCTGTTTTTT. This encodes CASSVVAGLAGPGELFF.

The genes are TRBV5-6 and TRBJ2-5; D ambiguous. CDR1 is SGHDT and CDR2 is YYEEEE in the germline V gene. This CDR3 is built from 13 residues. V was trimmed by 0 bases and J by 1 base, leaving 4 bases between them. CDR3 sequence: CASSLGLQETQYF. The CDR3 DNA follows: TGTGCCAGCAGCTTGGGACTCCAAGAGACCCAGTACTTC.

In its sample, this clone was seen a few times. As DNA, the CDR3 is TGCGCCAGCAGCTTCTGGGGGCACGAGCAGTACTTC. Amino acid sequence: CASSFWGHEQYF. The V call is TRBV5-1, the J call TRBJ2-7; D may be TRBD1 (6 bases). The V gene lost 2 bases and the J gene lost 5 bases, with 8 bases spanning the gap. The CDR3 loop spans 12 amino acids. The germline V gene encodes CDR1 SGHRS and CDR2 YFSETQ.

The rearrangement links TRBV28 to TRBJ2-1, with TRBD2 matching 7 bases. CDR1 and CDR2 (germline): MDHEN, SYDVKM. The V and J ends lost 5 bases and 3 bases, in that order; junction bases with no gene match: 4. The CDR3 contains 14 residues. This chain's CDR3 is CASSGGDRYNEQFF. CDR3 coding DNA: TGTGCCAGCAGTGGGGGGGACCGCTACAATGAGCAGTTCTTC.

The chain links TRBV25-1 to TRBJ2-7, with D perhaps TRBD2 (5 bases). V lost 2 bases to trimming and J lost 3 bases, with 11 bases between them. This CDR3 comprises 14 residues. Germline CDR1 MGHDK, CDR2 SYGVNS. The chain's CDR3 is CASSENVGVYEQYF. In DNA form, the CDR3 reads TGTGCCAGCAGTGAAAATGTCGGGGTCTACGAGCAGTACTTC.

This chain links TRBV19 with TRBJ2-3, with 8 bases identical to TRBD1. The CDR3 loop spans 15 amino acids. The V and J ends lost 7 bases and 2 bases, in that order; junction bases with no gene match: 8. CDR1 LNHDA and CDR2 SQIVND come from the germline V gene (reference sequence). CDR3 DNA sequence: TGTGCCAGTACTCTGGGACAGGCCTTCACAGATACGCAGTATTTT. This translates into CASTLGQAFTDTQYF.

This chain uses TRBV7-9 with TRBJ2-1; possible D gene TRBD2, 5 bases. V was pared by 5 bases and J by 6 bases, with 14 bases between. Germline CDR1 SEHNR, CDR2 FQNEAQ (reference sequence). There are 14 residues in the CDR3. This CDR3 is CASSHTRKGNEQFF. The CDR3 coding sequence is TGTGCCAGCAGCCACACTAGAAAAGGCAATGAGCAGTTCTTC. Drawing the rest from reference TRBV7-9 and TRBJ2-1, the complete variable domain is DTGVSQNPRHKITKRGQNVTFRCDPISEHNRLYWYRQTLGQGPEFLTYFQNEAQLEKSRLLSDRFSAERPKGSFSTLEIQRTEQGDSAMYLCASSHTRKGNEQFFGPGTRLTVL.

This chain uses TRBV4-3 with TRBJ2-7, with 8 nucleotides matching TRBD2. The CDR3 runs to 15 residues. Germline V gene data show CDR1 as LGHNA and CDR2 as YSLEER. Germline trimming cut 3 bases from V and 3 bases from J; bases unmatched to any gene: 7. CDR3 sequence reads: CASSHGVAGNYEQYF. The CDR3 DNA sequence: TGCGCCAGCAGCCACGGGGTAGCGGGGAACTACGAGCAGTACTTC.

The genes are TRBV18 and TRBJ1-1, with 9 nucleotides matching TRBD1. CDR1 is KGHSH, CDR2 LQKENI, per germline. The CDR3 loop spans 15 amino acids. V lost 5 bases to trimming and J lost 5 bases; unmatched junction nucleotides: 9. CDR3 bases: TGTGCCAGCTCAACGATACAGGGGGCTGGGACTGAAGCTTTCTTT. Its translation is CASSTIQGAGTEAFF.

CDR3 sequence: CASSQEFSGGLGETQYF. The DNA of the CDR3 is TGTGCCAGCAGCCAAGAATTTTCGGGAGGACTCGGCGAGACCCAGTACTTC. The rearrangement links TRBV4-2 to TRBJ2-5, with 7 nucleotides matching TRBD2. The CDR3 spans 17 residues. CDR1 and CDR2 from the germline V gene are LGHNA and YNFKEQ. After removal of 0 bases from V and 5 bases from J, the junction contained 12 bases not matched to a gene.

The chain is built from TRBV5-1 and TRBJ2-2; D might be TRBD2 (6 bases). The CDR3 has 16 amino acids. The V gene lost 1 base and the J gene lost 0 bases, with 10 bases spanning the gap. CDR1 SGHRS and CDR2 YFSETQ come from the germline V gene. CDR3 region: CASSLFLASNTGELFF. The CDR3 bases are TGCGCCAGCAGCTTGTTCCTAGCGTCGAACACCGGGGAGCTGTTTTTT.

The V call is TRBV9, the J call TRBJ2-3; TRBD2 is a possible D gene (5 bases). This CDR3 comprises 16 residues. V lost 3 bases and J lost 0, with 14 bases in between. CDR1 and CDR2 (germline): SGDLS, YYNGEE. This CDR3 is CASSEDSATSTDTQYF. The CDR3 DNA is TGTGCCAGCAGCGAGGATAGCGCTACTAGCACAGATACGCAGTATTTT.

The genes are TRBV9 and TRBJ2-5; D call uncertain. The CDR3 extends over 15 amino acids. Germline V gives CDR1 SGDLS, CDR2 YYNGEE. V dropped 0 bases and J dropped 1 base, with 10 bases sitting between them. The CDR3 bases are TGTGCCAGCAGCGTAGCCGGCGGAGCCCAAGAGACCCAGTACTTC. It yields the protein CASSVAGGAQETQYF.

This sequence joins TRBV9 and TRBJ2-7, with 9 bases that match TRBD2. V gave up 3 bases and J gave up 7 bases; unmatched junction bases: 5. The length of the CDR3 is 13 residues. The germline V gene encodes CDR1 SGDLS and CDR2 YYNGEE. CDR3 residues: CASSGPLAGEQYF. In nucleotides, the CDR3 is TGTGCCAGCAGCGGACCACTAGCGGGTGAGCAGTACTTC.

The rearrangement uses TRBV30 and TRBJ2-1, with D tentatively TRBD2 (6 bases). Trimming stripped 4 bases from V and 0 bases from J, with 10 bases between. CDR3 length: 14 residues. Looked up from germline, CDR1 is GTSNPN and CDR2 is SVGIG (reference sequence). The CDR3 sequence: CAWNGRGSYNEQFF. As DNA, the CDR3 is TGTGCCTGGAATGGGCGGGGCTCCTACAATGAGCAGTTCTTC.